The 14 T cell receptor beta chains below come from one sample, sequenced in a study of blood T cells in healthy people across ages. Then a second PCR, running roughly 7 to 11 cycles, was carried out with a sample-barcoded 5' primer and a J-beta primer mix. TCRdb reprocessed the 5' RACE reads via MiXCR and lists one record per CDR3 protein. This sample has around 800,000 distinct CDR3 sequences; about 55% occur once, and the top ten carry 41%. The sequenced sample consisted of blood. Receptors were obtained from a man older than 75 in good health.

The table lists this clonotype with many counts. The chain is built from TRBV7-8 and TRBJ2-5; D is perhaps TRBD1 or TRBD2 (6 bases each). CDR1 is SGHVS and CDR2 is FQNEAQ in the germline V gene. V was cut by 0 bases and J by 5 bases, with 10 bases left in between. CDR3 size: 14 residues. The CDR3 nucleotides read TGTGCCAGCAGCTTAGCGCAGGGGAGGGAGACCCAGTACTTC. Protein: CASSLAQGRETQYF. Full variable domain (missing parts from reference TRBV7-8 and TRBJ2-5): GAGVSQSPRYKVAKRGQDVALRCDPISGHVSLFWYQQALGQGPEFLTYFQNEAQLDKSGLPSDRFFAERPEGSVSTLKIQRTQQEDSAVYLCASSLAQGRETQYFGPGTRLLVL.

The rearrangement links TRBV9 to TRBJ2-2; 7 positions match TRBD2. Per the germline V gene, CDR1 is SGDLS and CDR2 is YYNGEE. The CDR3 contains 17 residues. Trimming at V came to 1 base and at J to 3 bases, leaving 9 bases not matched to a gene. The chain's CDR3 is CASSVNRLAAHTGELFF. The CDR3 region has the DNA TGTGCCAGCAGCGTAAACCGGCTAGCGGCCCACACCGGGGAGCTGTTTTTT.

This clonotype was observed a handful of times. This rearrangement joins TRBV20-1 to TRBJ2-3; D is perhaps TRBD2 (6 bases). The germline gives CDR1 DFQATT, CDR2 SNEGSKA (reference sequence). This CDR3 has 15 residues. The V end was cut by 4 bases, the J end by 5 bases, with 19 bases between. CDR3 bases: TGCAGTGCTAAGCGGCCTTTCAGGAGGGAAGATACGCAGTATTTT. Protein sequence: CSAKRPFRREDTQYF.

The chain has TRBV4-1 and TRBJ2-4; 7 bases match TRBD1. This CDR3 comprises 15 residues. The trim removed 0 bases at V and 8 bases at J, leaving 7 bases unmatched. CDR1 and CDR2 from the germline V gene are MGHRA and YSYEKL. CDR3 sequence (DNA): TGCGCCAGCAGCCAAGATCGCAGGGGGATTGACATTCAGTACTTC. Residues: CASSQDRRGIDIQYF.

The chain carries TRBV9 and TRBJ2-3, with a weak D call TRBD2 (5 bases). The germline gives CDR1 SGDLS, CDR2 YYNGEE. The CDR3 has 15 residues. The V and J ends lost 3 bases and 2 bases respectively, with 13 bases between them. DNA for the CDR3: TGTGCCAGCAGCGCGGCGGGTTTCCCCACAGATACGCAGTATTTT. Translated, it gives CASSAAGFPTDTQYF.

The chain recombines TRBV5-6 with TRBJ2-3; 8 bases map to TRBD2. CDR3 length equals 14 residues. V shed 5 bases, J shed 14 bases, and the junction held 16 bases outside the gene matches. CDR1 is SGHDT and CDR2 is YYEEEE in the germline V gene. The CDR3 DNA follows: TGTGCCAGCAGTCAAGCGGGAGACGCCAGAGACGCGTATTTT. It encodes CASSQAGDARDAYF.

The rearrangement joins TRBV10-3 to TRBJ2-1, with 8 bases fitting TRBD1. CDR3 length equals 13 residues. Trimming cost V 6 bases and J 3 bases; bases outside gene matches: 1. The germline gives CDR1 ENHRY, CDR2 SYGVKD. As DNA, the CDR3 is TGTGCCATCAGGGACAGGGACTACAATGAGCAGTTCTTC. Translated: CAIRDRDYNEQFF.

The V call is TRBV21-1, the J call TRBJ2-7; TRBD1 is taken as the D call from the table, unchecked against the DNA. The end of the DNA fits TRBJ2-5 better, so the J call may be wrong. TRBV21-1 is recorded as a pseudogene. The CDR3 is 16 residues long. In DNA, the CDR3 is TGTGCCAGCAGCAAAGGTGGCAGGGAAAGAGGAGAGACCCAGTACTTC. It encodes CASSKGGRERGETQYF.

In DNA, the CDR3 is TGTGCCAGCAGTTACCCGGCGGGGGAGCAGTACTTC. Translating it yields CASSYPAGEQYF. The rearrangement links TRBV6-6 to TRBJ2-4, with 7 bases that match TRBD2. The CDR3 sequence is 12 residues long. Germline V CDR1 and CDR2: MNHNY, SVGAGI (reference sequence). The V gene end was trimmed by 2 bases and the J gene end by 13 bases; junction bases not matched to a gene: 5.

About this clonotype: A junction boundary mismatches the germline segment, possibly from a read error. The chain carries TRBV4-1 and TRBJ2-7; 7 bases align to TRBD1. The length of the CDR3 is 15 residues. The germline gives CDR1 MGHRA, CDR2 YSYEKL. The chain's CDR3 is CAGSPETGRTYEQYF. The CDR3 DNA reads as TGCGCCGGCAGCCCAGAGACAGGGCGGACCTACGAGCAGTACTTC.

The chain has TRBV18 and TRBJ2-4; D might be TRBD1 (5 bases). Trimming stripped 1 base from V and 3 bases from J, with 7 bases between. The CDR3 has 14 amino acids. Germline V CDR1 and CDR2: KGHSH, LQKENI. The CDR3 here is CASSPRTIKNIQYF. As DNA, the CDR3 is TGTGCCAGCTCACCACGGACAATCAAAAACATTCAGTACTTC.

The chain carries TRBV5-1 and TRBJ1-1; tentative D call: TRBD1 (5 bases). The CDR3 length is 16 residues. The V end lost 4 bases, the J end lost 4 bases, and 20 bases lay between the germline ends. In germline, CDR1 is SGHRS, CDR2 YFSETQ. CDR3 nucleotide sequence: TGCGCCAGCAGCCCCCCGCTCGATATCGGGGGCACTGAAGCTTTCTTT. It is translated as CASSPPLDIGGTEAFF.

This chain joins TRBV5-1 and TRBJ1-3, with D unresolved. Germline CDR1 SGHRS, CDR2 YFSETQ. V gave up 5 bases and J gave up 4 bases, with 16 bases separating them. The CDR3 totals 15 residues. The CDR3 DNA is TGCGCCAGCAGTTCGAACGGACCACCGGGAAACACCATATATTTT. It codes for CASSSNGPPGNTIYF.

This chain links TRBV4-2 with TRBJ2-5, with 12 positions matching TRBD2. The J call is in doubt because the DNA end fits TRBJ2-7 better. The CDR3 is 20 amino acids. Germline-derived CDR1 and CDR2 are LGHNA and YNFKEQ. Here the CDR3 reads CASSQEQVLAGGPYLYEQYF. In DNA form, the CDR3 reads TGTGCCAGCAGCCAAGAACAGGTACTAGCGGGAGGCCCTTACCTCTACGAGCAGTACTTC.